This T cell receptor beta chain was retrieved from a study of monozygotic twins with inflammatory bowel disease (dated by TCRdb to the late 2010s). With regard to the full study: A total of 28 monozygotic twin pairs were included in the full study, comprising nine German pairs (four IBD-concordant, five IBD-discordant) and 19 IBD-discordant Danish pairs. Within discordant pairs, disease-associated traits were sought mainly by comparing IBD patients with their genetically identical healthy co-twins. Each individual had, on average, about 151 000 unique TCRalpha sequences and 181 000 unique TCRbeta sequences available for analysis.

The library relied on 5' RACE. Each TCR library was prepared from roughly 3,800 ng of total RNA. For each sample, cDNA was synthesized in eight separate reactions using SMARTScribe reverse transcriptase. During cDNA synthesis, unique molecular identifiers containing a 6-nucleotide sample barcode were introduced by template switching. Amplification of TCRalpha and TCRbeta cDNA involved two nested PCRs of approximately 16 and 10 cycles, and each PCR was followed by bead purification. Before amplification, the cDNA was treated with uracil DNA-glycosylase and purified using the QIAquick PCR purification kit. The second PCR added Illumina TruSeq-compatible adapters along with sample-specific barcodes. TapeStation and Qubit were used to check library quality and concentration, and roughly 4.8 ng of each library went into the pool. Pooled libraries were sequenced on an Illumina HiSeq2500 single-index Rapid Run with 2 x 100 bp reads and custom sequencing primers. As for the authors' bioinformatics: UMI-based consensus assembly with MiGEC version 1.2.6 was used to correct PCR and sequencing errors. V(D)J alignment, clonotype assembly and CDR3 extraction were performed with MiXCR version 2.1.1. Gene usage, clonotype sharing and MAIT/NKT TCR abundance were normalised by analysing the top 1000, 10 000 and 20 000 clonotypes per sample. After downsampling to 27 000 UMIs, diversity was calculated as the inverse Simpson index using the vegan R package. Paired Mann-Whitney U tests were applied to discordant twin pairs, and Benjamini-Hochberg correction was used for multiple testing. Reads reprocessed by TCRdb are summarized as one entry per CDR3 protein sequence, and DNA is absent. The V and J calls were not made by the authors but by TCRdb's processing. In this sample's table one finds hundreds of thousands of distinct CDR3 sequences. 5% to 6% of the sample is taken by the ten largest.

Beyond this particular receptor, the publication reports: Because patients received different immunosuppressive treatments, the repertoires may have picked up extra background noise and variability between individuals. Repertoire similarity did not differ between concordant and discordant twins, possibly due to limited statistical power. The results gave no support for a single strong signal or clonotype linked to IBD. Distinction between different T cell subtypes could not be achieved in the analysis. Measured by the inverse Simpson index, TCRbeta repertoire diversity was lower in IBD patients than in their healthy co-twins. Fewer clonotypes were shared with other individuals by IBD patients than by healthy twins, most markedly in patients showing signs of disease activity.

The germline V gene (reference sequence) provides CDR1 DFQATT and CDR2 SNEGSKA. The CDR3 has 14 amino acids, counting the end cysteine and phenylalanine. The entry carries no DNA sequence. From each donor, a roughly 2.3 ml peripheral blood sample was collected into PAXgene tubes and stored at -80 degrees C. Total RNA was isolated from whole blood with the PAXgene blood miRNA kit on an automated QIAcube, without T cell sorting. Peripheral blood from monozygotic twin pairs who were concordant or discordant for inflammatory bowel disease underwent deep TCRalpha and TCRbeta repertoire profiling using unique molecular barcoding. Smoking habits were recorded for all twin pairs, and individuals were classified as current, former or never smokers. Remarks on this clonotype: Its antigen is currently not known.

In this chain, TRBV20-1 is recombined with TRBJ2-7; there is no DNA to check the TCRdb D call of TRBD2. This TCR derives from a human donor with ulcerative colitis or Crohn's disease, or a healthy co-twin of an affected twin (not recorded which). Sequencing was performed on blood. The CDR3 corresponds to CSAISGTTSYEQYF.